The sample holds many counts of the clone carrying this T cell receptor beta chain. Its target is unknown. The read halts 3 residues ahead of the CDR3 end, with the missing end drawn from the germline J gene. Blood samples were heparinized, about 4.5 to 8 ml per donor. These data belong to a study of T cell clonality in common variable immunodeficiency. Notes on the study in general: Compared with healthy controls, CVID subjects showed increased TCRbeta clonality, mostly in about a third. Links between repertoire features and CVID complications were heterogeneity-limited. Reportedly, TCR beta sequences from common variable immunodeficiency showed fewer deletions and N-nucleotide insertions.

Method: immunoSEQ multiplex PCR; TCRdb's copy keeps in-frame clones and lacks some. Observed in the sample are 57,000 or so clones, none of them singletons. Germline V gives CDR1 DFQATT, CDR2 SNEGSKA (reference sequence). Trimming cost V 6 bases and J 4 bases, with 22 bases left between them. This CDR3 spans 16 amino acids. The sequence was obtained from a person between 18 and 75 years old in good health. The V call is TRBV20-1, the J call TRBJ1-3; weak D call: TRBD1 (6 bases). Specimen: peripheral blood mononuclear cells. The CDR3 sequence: CSAQNPGHGGGNTIYF. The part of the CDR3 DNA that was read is TGCAGTGCCCAAAACCCGGGACACGGAGGAGGAAACACC.